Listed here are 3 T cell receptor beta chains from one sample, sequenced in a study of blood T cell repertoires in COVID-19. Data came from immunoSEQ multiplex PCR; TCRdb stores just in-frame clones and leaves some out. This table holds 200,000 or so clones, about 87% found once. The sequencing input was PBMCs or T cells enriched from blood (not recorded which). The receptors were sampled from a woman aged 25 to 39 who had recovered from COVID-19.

The CDR3 spells CAASPRNTEAFF. CDR3 nucleotide sequence: TGTGCCGCATCCCCGAGGAACACTGAAGCTTTCTTT. The chain recombines TRBV6-5 with TRBJ1-1; D call uncertain. Trimming stripped 11 bases from V and 1 base from J, with 11 bases between. Germline V gives CDR1 MNHEY, CDR2 SVGAGI. The CDR3 sequence is 12 residues long.

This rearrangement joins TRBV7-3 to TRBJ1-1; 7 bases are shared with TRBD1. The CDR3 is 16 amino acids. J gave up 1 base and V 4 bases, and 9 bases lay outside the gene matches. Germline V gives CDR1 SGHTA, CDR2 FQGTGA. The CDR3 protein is CASSSKGQDSNTEAFF. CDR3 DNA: TGTGCCAGCAGCTCCAAAGGACAGGACTCGAACACTGAAGCTTTCTTT.

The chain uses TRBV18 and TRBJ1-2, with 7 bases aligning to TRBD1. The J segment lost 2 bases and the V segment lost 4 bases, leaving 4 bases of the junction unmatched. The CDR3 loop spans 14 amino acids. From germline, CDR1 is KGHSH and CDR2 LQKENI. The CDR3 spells CASSLSGGNYGYTF. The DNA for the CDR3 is TGTGCCAGCTCACTCTCAGGGGGGAACTATGGCTACACCTTC. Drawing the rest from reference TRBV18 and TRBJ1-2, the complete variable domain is NAGVMQNPRHLVRRRGQEARLRCSPMKGHSHVYWYRQLPEEGLKFMVYLQKENIIDESGMPKERFSAEFPKEGPSILRIQQVVRGDSAAYFCASSLSGGNYGYTFGSGTRLTVV.